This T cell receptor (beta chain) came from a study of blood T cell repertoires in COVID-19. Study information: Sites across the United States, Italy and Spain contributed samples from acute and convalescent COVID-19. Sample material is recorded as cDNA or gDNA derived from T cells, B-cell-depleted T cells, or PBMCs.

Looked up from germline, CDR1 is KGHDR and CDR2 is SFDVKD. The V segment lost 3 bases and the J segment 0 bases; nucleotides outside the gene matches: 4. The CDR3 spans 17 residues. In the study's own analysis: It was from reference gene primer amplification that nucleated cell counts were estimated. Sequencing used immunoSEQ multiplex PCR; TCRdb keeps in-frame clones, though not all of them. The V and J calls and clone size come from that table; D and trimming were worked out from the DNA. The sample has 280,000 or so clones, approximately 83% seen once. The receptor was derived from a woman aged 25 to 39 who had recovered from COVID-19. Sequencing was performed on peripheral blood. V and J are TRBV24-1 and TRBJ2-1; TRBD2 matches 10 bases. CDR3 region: CATSDSSGGSSYNEQFF. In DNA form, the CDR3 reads TGTGCCACCAGTGATAGTAGCGGGGGGAGCTCCTACAATGAGCAGTTCTTC.